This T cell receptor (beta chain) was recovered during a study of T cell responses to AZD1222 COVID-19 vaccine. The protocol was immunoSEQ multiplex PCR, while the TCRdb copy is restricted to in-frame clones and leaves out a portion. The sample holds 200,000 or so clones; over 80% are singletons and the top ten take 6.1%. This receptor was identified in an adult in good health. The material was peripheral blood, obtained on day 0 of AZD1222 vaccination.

CDR3 coding DNA: TGTGCCAGCAGTTCCTCAATGGGACAGGGAGTAGAAAAACTGTTTTTT. Residues: CASSSSMGQGVEKLFF. The chain has TRBV28 and TRBJ1-4; the match to TRBD1 covers 9 bases. Germline V CDR1 and CDR2: MDHEN, SYDVKM. V shed 4 bases and J 8 bases; nucleotides not matched to a gene: 11. CDR3 length: 16 amino acids.